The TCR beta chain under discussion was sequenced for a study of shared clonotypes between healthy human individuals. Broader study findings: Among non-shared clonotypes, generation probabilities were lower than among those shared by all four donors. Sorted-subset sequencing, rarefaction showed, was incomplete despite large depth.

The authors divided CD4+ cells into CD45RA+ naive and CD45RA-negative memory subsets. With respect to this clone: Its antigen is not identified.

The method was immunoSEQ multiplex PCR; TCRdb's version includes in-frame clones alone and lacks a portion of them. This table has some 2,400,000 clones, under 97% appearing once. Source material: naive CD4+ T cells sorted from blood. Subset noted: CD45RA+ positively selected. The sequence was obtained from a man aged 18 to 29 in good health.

This chain's CDR3 is CASRATGSDKNIQYF. For the CDR3, the DNA is TGTGCCAGCAGAGCTACAGGGTCGGACAAAAACATTCAGTACTTC. The rearrangement joins TRBV2 to TRBJ2-4; possibly TRBD1 for D (6 bases). Germline V gene sequence: CDR1 SNHLY, CDR2 FYNNEI. Between the trimmed V and J ends, which lost 6 bases and 3 bases, there was a span of 15 bases. CDR3 length equals 15 residues.